This T cell receptor (beta chain) is drawn from a study of Ad26.COV2.S vaccination and SARS-CoV-2 variants. The treatment is: roughly 19 received Ad26.COV2.S at low or high dose, single or two shots; several received placebo; per-sample allocation not given. Collection of samples fell on day 63 after the first vaccine or placebo injection. The V end was cut by 3 bases, the J end by 1 base, with 9 bases between. This CDR3 has 14 amino acids. CDR1 is SGHTA and CDR2 is FQGTGA in the germline V gene. This table comes from immunoSEQ multiplex PCR, and its TCRdb copy is limited to in-frame clones, with some not included. The table records around 320,000 clones, roughly 80% of them present only once.

This chain joins TRBV7-3 and TRBJ1-1, with D hard to call. This receptor was taken from a person between 18 and 65 years old who received the Ad26.COV2.S COVID-19 vaccine or a placebo. The source was peripheral blood, collected in a trial of Ad26.COV2.S vaccine versus placebo. CDR3 amino acids: CASSLRVANTEAFF. CDR3 sequence (DNA): TGTGCCAGCAGCTTGCGGGTCGCGAACACTGAAGCTTTCTTT.